This T cell receptor beta chain was documented in a study of T cells in Graves' hyperthyroidism and ophthalmopathy. Study-level results: Ophthalmopathy was distinguished from stable hyperthyroidism by 13 V-J signatures. Ophthalmopathy got predicted by the model a median around 6.6 months before its onset.

J lost 3 bases, V lost 7 bases, and 18 bases had no gene match. The germline V gene encodes CDR1 MNHNS and CDR2 SASEGT. The CDR3 spans 18 residues. Regions amplified from RNA transcripts were the TCR beta CDR3 regions. HTBI primers were used for first-round RT-PCR of the TCR CDR3. TCRdb itself ran the multiplex PCR reads through MiXCR, one entry per CDR3 protein. The profile shows hundreds of thousands of distinct CDR3 sequences, approximately 16% of them singletons. This clonotype has more than one count but fewer than ten. Its specificity is unknown. This receptor was taken from a man aged 35 to 55 with Graves' hyperthyroidism. What was sequenced was blood. The chain links TRBV6-1 to TRBJ2-3; 8 bases map to TRBD2. CDR3 in amino acids: CASTRGSGAVVRTDTQYF. The CDR3, as DNA: TGTGCCAGCACAAGAGGTAGCGGGGCCGTGGTTAGGACAGATACGCAGTATTTT.